The 23 T cell receptor beta chains presented below share a single source sample, sequenced in a study of beta chain features in type 1 diabetes. Study outcomes and limitations: Moderate but significant shortening of TCRB CDR3s was recorded in all four CD4+ subsets from Type 1 diabetes patients.

Their antigen targets remain unknown. Every isolated RNA sample was fully reverse transcribed, so sequencing captured expressed TCRB transcripts. The data were produced by immunoSEQ multiplex PCR, yet TCRdb's version contains in-frame clones alone and is incomplete. The sample gives around 160,000 clones, 50% to 70% of which show up once; nearly 0.09% is in the top ten. The sample taken for sequencing was naive CD4+ T cells from blood. Every receptor here comes from a man younger than 45 with type 1 diabetes.

This sequence joins TRBV25-1 and TRBJ2-7; perhaps TRBD1 as D (6 bases). There are 14 residues in the CDR3. V was trimmed by 1 base and J by 6 bases, leaving 13 bases between them. The V gene's germline CDR1 is MGHDK and CDR2 SYGVNS. CDR3 DNA sequence: TGTGCCAGCAGTGAATTGGGGGCAGGGAGCGAGCAGTACTTC. Translation: CASSELGAGSEQYF.

The V call is TRBV9, the J call TRBJ2-3; D might be TRBD1 (6 bases). The germline V and J ends were trimmed by 0 bases and 3 bases, with 11 bases remaining between them. The CDR3 length is 15 residues. In germline, CDR1 is SGDLS, CDR2 YYNGEE. DNA for the CDR3: TGTGCCAGCAGCGTAGAGGCAGGGGTTACAGATACGCAGTATTTT. It is translated as CASSVEAGVTDTQYF.

This chain connects TRBV29-1 to TRBJ2-7, with D perhaps TRBD2 (5 bases). Germline V gene lookup returns CDR1 SQVTM and CDR2 ANQGSEA. The CDR3 sequence is 13 residues long. V was clipped by 4 bases and J by 5 bases, with 15 bases between them. CDR3 protein: CSVANTGRDEQYF. The CDR3 DNA reads TGCAGCGTTGCGAACACTGGGCGGGACGAGCAGTACTTC.

Details on this clone: In the same sample, other DNA sequences code for this CDR3. The genes are TRBV9 and TRBJ2-1, with D hard to call. The length of the CDR3 is 15 residues. Germline V gene data show CDR1 as SGDLS and CDR2 as YYNGEE. V was shortened by 5 bases and J by 0 bases, with 12 bases between the two germline ends. CDR3 residues: CASSLDGSSYNEQFF. The CDR3 coding sequence is TGTGCCAGCAGTTTAGACGGAAGCTCCTACAATGAGCAGTTCTTC.

Concerning this clone: Other DNA sequences within the sample encode an identical CDR3. The chain has TRBV6-5 and TRBJ2-7; D possibly corresponds to TRBD1 (5 bases). The CDR3 has 11 amino acids. Germline values: CDR1 MNHEY, CDR2 SVGAGI. Trimming removed 2 bases from V and 6 bases from J, with 5 bases in between. CDR3 region: CASSYRGEQYF. The CDR3 nucleotides read TGTGCCAGCAGTTACAGGGGCGAGCAGTACTTC.

The chain joins TRBV9 to TRBJ2-3; perhaps D is TRBD1 or TRBD2 (6 bases each). From germline, CDR1 is SGDLS and CDR2 YYNGEE. V lost 3 bases and J 3 bases, leaving 11 bases between the germline ends. This CDR3 is built from 14 residues. The CDR3 sequence is CASSAQGGTDTQYF. The CDR3 DNA reads TGTGCCAGCAGCGCACAGGGAGGAACAGATACGCAGTATTTT. Full variable domain (missing parts from reference TRBV9 and TRBJ2-3): DSGVTQTPKHLITATGQRVTLRCSPRSGDLSVYWYQQSLDQGLQFLIQYYNGEERAKGNILERFSAQQFPDLHSELNLSSLELGDSALYFCASSAQGGTDTQYFGPGTRLTVL.

This chain connects TRBV29-1 to TRBJ2-1; no reliable D call. V lost 3 bases to trimming and J lost 2 bases, with 5 bases between them. The CDR3 contains 12 residues. Looked up from germline, CDR1 is SQVTM and CDR2 is ANQGSEA. CDR3 protein: CSVDRAYNEQFF. CDR3 sequence (DNA): TGCAGCGTTGACCGAGCCTACAATGAGCAGTTCTTC.

This clone was observed a few times. The rearrangement joins TRBV9 to TRBJ1-1; possibly TRBD1 for D (5 bases). CDR1 is SGDLS and CDR2 is YYNGEE in the germline V gene. CDR3 length equals 15 residues. Deletions cut 0 bases from V and 6 bases from J, with 15 bases between. The CDR3 is CASSVATSGSAEAFF. CDR3 in DNA: TGTGCCAGCAGCGTAGCTACGTCAGGGTCGGCTGAAGCTTTCTTT.

This clone was found a few times. One junction end disagrees with the germline gene, perhaps due to a read error. The V and J genes are TRBV5-1 and TRBJ2-3; D gene uncertain. CDR1 and CDR2 (germline): SGHRS, YFSETQ. The CDR3 totals 15 residues. CDR3 in amino acids: CASSLGTTDTDTQYF. CDR3 in DNA: TGCGCCAGCAGTTTGGGTACGACTGACACAGATACGCAGTATTTT.

The V and J genes are TRBV19 and TRBJ2-5; TRBD2 is a possible D gene (5 bases). The CDR3 runs 14 residues. Deletions cut 2 bases from V and 0 bases from J, with 7 bases between. CDR1 is LNHDA and CDR2 is SQIVND in the germline V gene (reference sequence). In nucleotides, the CDR3 is TGTGCCAGTAGTATATCCGGGAACCAAGAGACCCAGTACTTC. This encodes CASSISGNQETQYF.

V gene TRBV7-2 combines with J gene TRBJ2-5, with D unclear. The germline gives CDR1 SGHTA, CDR2 FQGNSA. Trimming removed 0 bases from V and 7 bases from J, with 15 bases in between. This CDR3 region has 15 residues. CDR3 bases: TGTGCCAGCAGCTTAGCAGCGAACTCGCTAGTGACCCAGTACTTC. This gives the protein CASSLAANSLVTQYF.

This chain links TRBV29-1 with TRBJ1-3; 8 bases map to TRBD1. V lost 7 bases and J lost 2; bases outside the gene matches: 4. This CDR3 spans 13 amino acids. CDR1 is SQVTM and CDR2 is ANQGSEA in the germline V gene. CDR3 amino acids: CSAEDRAGNTIYF. Written as DNA, the CDR3 is TGCAGCGCAGAGGACAGGGCTGGAAACACCATATATTTT.

This clone was seen a handful of times. The rearrangement uses TRBV30 and TRBJ2-5; TRBD2 matches at 9 bases. CDR1 GTSNPN and CDR2 SVGIG come from the germline V gene (reference sequence). The CDR3 has 13 amino acids. V dropped 4 bases and J dropped 4; count of bases not matched to a gene: 4. The CDR3 DNA reads as TGTGCCTGGACGATAGCGGGGGCAGAGACCCAGTACTTC. Translated: CAWTIAGAETQYF.

The gene calls are TRBV5-1 and TRBJ2-5; no clear D gene. V dropped 0 bases and J dropped 1 base, with 13 bases sitting between them. CDR1 is SGHRS and CDR2 is YFSETQ in the germline V gene. The CDR3 consists of 16 residues. CDR3 DNA: TGCGCCAGCAGCTTGGCATACAGCTTGGGCCAAGAGACCCAGTACTTC. This codes for CASSLAYSLGQETQYF.

The rearrangement joins TRBV7-6 to TRBJ1-2; a possible D gene is TRBD1 (5 bases). This CDR3 region has 13 residues. V was clipped by 6 bases and J by 4 bases, with 12 bases between them. Germline V gene lookup returns CDR1 SGHVS and CDR2 FNYEAQ. The CDR3 nucleotides are TGTGCCAGCAGTCTCGACAGATCCTATGGCTACACCTTC. It translates to CASSLDRSYGYTF. The full variable domain, completed using reference TRBV7-6 and TRBJ1-2, is GAGVSQSPRYKVTKRGQDVALRCDPISGHVSLYWYRQALGQGPEFLTYFNYEAQQDKSGLPNDRFSAERPEGSISTLTIQRTEQRDSAMYRCASSLDRSYGYTFGSGTRLTVV.

The chain recombines TRBV29-1 with TRBJ1-5; no reliable D call. Germline CDR1 reads SQVTM; CDR2 reads ANQGSEA. The V end was cut by 4 bases, the J end by 6 bases, with 7 bases between. This CDR3 is 11 amino acids long. The CDR3, as DNA: TGCAGCGTTGGCTACACTCAGCCCCAGCATTTT. It yields the protein CSVGYTQPQHF.

The chain's CDR3 is CASSSPGTGYWYEQYF. CDR3 DNA: TGTGCCAGCAGTTCTCCCGGGACAGGTTATTGGTACGAGCAGTACTTC. The rearrangement uses TRBV27 and TRBJ2-7; 8 bases align to TRBD1. Per the germline V gene, CDR1 is MNHEY and CDR2 is SMNVEV (reference sequence). The junction had 12 bases not matched to a gene; V was cut back by 4 bases and J by 4 bases. The CDR3 consists of 16 residues.

The J gene is TRBJ2-7, the V gene TRBV18, with D possibly matching TRBD2 (6 bases). There are 13 residues in the CDR3. Trimming took off 10 bases at V and 5 bases at J, with 18 bases between the two ends. CDR1 is KGHSH, CDR2 LQKENI, per germline. The CDR3 region is CATTGLQGNEQYF. DNA for the CDR3: TGTGCCACCACGGGACTGCAGGGTAACGAGCAGTACTTC. Full variable domain (rest looked up from reference TRBV18 and TRBJ2-7): NAGVMQNPRHLVRRRGQEARLRCSPMKGHSHVYWYRQLPEEGLKFMVYLQKENIIDESGMPKERFSAEFPKEGPSILRIQQVVRGDSAAYFCATTGLQGNEQYFGPGTRLTVT.

J is TRBJ2-3 and V is TRBV7-9; the D is unclear. Between the trimmed V and J ends, which lost 2 bases and 4 bases, there was a span of 7 bases. Per the germline V gene, CDR1 is SEHNR and CDR2 is FQNEAQ (reference sequence). The CDR3 loop spans 13 amino acids. CDR3 amino acids: CASSLLTADTQYF. The CDR3 nucleotides are TGTGCCAGCAGCTTACTAACAGCAGATACGCAGTATTTT.

The V and J genes are TRBV27 and TRBJ2-7; 8 bases are a match to TRBD2. Per the germline V gene, CDR1 is MNHEY and CDR2 is SMNVEV (reference sequence). Trimming removed 5 bases from V and 6 bases from J; junction bases left unmatched: 12. The CDR3 spans 15 residues. Here the CDR3 reads CASSHPGGTEIEQYF. DNA of the CDR3: TGTGCCAGCAGTCACCCGGGGGGGACGGAGATCGAGCAGTACTTC.

The chain recombines TRBV30 with TRBJ1-5, with a possible D match to TRBD1 (5 bases). Trimming removed 3 bases from V and 6 bases from J, with 9 bases in between. CDR3 length: 12 amino acids. Germline values: CDR1 GTSNPN, CDR2 SVGIG (reference sequence). The CDR3 here is CAWSRASQPQHF. DNA for the CDR3: TGTGCCTGGAGCAGGGCGAGTCAGCCCCAGCATTTT.

Points on this clone: Other DNA sequences in the same sample also yield this CDR3. The chain uses TRBV30 and TRBJ2-7; D is ambiguous. The CDR3 runs 12 residues. Trimming pared 2 bases from V and 0 bases from J, leaving 5 bases between. Looked up from germline, CDR1 is GTSNPN and CDR2 is SVGIG (reference sequence). The CDR3, as DNA: TGTGCCTGGAGTATTTCCTCCTACGAGCAGTACTTC. It encodes CAWSISSYEQYF.

The genes are TRBV6-5 and TRBJ2-3, with a possible D match to TRBD1 (6 bases). This CDR3 has 15 residues. In germline, CDR1 is MNHEY, CDR2 SVGAGI. Trimming pared 6 bases from V and 4 bases from J, leaving 17 bases between. The CDR3 nucleotides read TGTGCCAGCAGCCTCTCCACAGGGTTTTCAGATACGCAGTATTTT. Its protein product is CASSLSTGFSDTQYF.